The 10 T cell receptor beta chains in this list originate from one sample, sequenced in a study of blood T cell repertoires in COVID-19. Some clones are missing from TCRdb's copy, which holds only in-frame ones; the method was immunoSEQ multiplex PCR. The data hold 95,000 to 110,000 clones, with about 89% observed a single time. Sample: peripheral blood. The receptors here all came from a human donor in a cohort sampled during active COVID-19.

The chain joins TRBV10-3 to TRBJ1-4; D is perhaps TRBD1 (5 bases). The CDR3 covers 17 residues. With 6 bases removed from V and 0 bases from J, the gap between germline ends came to 17 bases. In germline, CDR1 is ENHRY, CDR2 SYGVKD. This CDR3 is CAISRSYGGATNEKLFF. CDR3 in DNA: TGTGCCATCAGCAGGAGCTACGGGGGGGCAACTAATGAAAAACTGTTTTTT.

V is TRBV7-9 and J is TRBJ1-2; 8 bases agree with TRBD1. V gave up 5 bases and J gave up 0 bases; unmatched junction bases: 11. CDR1 is SEHNR, CDR2 FQNEAQ, per germline (reference sequence). There are 17 residues in the CDR3. The DNA of the CDR3 is TGTGCCAGCAGCCCTGTCCCGGGACAGGCTGCTAACTATGGCTACACCTTC. Its protein product is CASSPVPGQAANYGYTF.

The chain joins TRBV6-6 to TRBJ2-7; D perhaps matches TRBD1 (5 bases). V lost 0 bases, J lost 5 bases, and 11 bases lay in between. The CDR3 contains 14 residues. Germline V gives CDR1 MNHNY, CDR2 SVGAGI (reference sequence). The CDR3 here is CASSYSDIRDEQYF. The CDR3 region has the DNA TGTGCCAGCAGTTACTCGGACATTCGGGACGAGCAGTACTTC.

The V and J genes are TRBV7-2 and TRBJ1-5; D perhaps matches TRBD1 (5 bases). This CDR3 is 14 amino acids long. V gave up 5 bases and J gave up 3 bases, with 11 bases separating them. The germline gives CDR1 SGHTA, CDR2 FQGNSA. The CDR3: CASSTRASNQPQHF. The CDR3 nucleotides are TGTGCCAGCAGCACCAGGGCATCCAATCAGCCCCAGCATTTT.

V and J are TRBV27 and TRBJ2-7, with TRBD1 identical over 10 bases. V shed 5 bases and J 3 bases; nucleotides not matched to a gene: 7. CDR1 and CDR2 from the germline V gene are MNHEY and SMNVEV (reference sequence). The CDR3 is 15 residues long. This CDR3 is CASSPSTGGIYEQYF. As DNA, the CDR3 is TGTGCCAGCAGTCCGTCGACAGGGGGCATCTACGAGCAGTACTTC.

The sample holds a few counts of this clone. The V call is TRBV5-1, the J call TRBJ2-3; D perhaps matches TRBD1 (6 bases). The CDR3 length is 16 residues. Germline CDR1 SGHRS, CDR2 YFSETQ. With 2 bases removed from V and 2 bases from J, the gap between germline ends came to 15 bases. CDR3 amino acids: CASSFHDRFLTDTQYF. The CDR3 DNA reads TGCGCCAGCAGCTTCCACGACAGGTTTCTCACAGATACGCAGTATTTT.

This clone was found many times. The rearrangement joins TRBV25-1 to TRBJ1-1; the D is unclear. Trimming took off 4 bases at V and 4 bases at J, with 10 bases between the two ends. The CDR3 has 13 residues. Germline V gives CDR1 MGHDK, CDR2 SYGVNS. CDR3 loop: CASSVNGFTEAFF. CDR3 coding DNA: TGTGCCAGCAGTGTAAACGGTTTCACTGAAGCTTTCTTT.

This chain uses TRBV6-2 or TRBV6-3 with TRBJ1-2; no clear D. With 6 bases removed from V and 7 bases from J, the gap between germline ends came to 12 bases. The CDR3 totals 12 residues. Germline V gene lookup returns CDR1 MNHEY and CDR2 SVGEGT. The CDR3 nucleotides read TGTGCCAGCAGCAACGCTCGGTTTGGCTACACCTTC. Residues: CASSNARFGYTF.

The chain couples TRBV11-3 to TRBJ2-2, with 9 bases that match TRBD1. Germline CDR1 is SGHNT and CDR2 is YENEEA. This CDR3 has 14 residues. V dropped 5 bases and J dropped 7; count of bases not matched to a gene: 5. CDR3 in amino acids: CASSPGTGIGELFF. CDR3 sequence (DNA): TGTGCCAGCAGCCCCGGGACAGGGATCGGGGAGCTGTTTTTT.

This clone was detected once. V usage is TRBV6-5 and J usage is TRBJ1-2; 7 bases match TRBD1. The CDR3 contains 14 residues. V was clipped by 6 bases and J by 8 bases; unmatched bases: 12. Germline lookup yields CDR1 MNHEY and CDR2 SVGAGI. Here the CDR3 reads CASRTGNARGGYTF. The CDR3 nucleotides are TGTGCCAGCAGGACAGGGAACGCGAGGGGCGGCTACACCTTC.